This T cell receptor (beta chain) was documented in a study of cytomegalovirus exposure and HLA in healthy donors. The study, taken as a whole, reports: Most CMV-associated TCR beta chains were later found to appear HLA-restricted. DRB1 had the most TCR associations and HLA-C the fewest, a later analysis found, with rates varying by HLA locus. According to the study, about 180 TCR beta chains were cytomegalovirus-associated. Presence/absence results assume similar sequencing depth per donor, which may not hold.

Primers: 60 Vbeta forward and 13 Jbeta reverse. Produced via immunoSEQ multiplex PCR; TCRdb's table is partial and in-frame only. The sample lists around 120,000 clones, about 75% occurring once. The length of the CDR3 is 16 residues. The germline CDR1 and CDR2 sequences are SGHRS and YFSETQ. The V end lost 1 base, the J end lost 2 bases, and 10 bases lay between the germline ends. Concerning this clone itself: Antigen unknown.

V and J are TRBV5-1 and TRBJ2-6; perhaps TRBD1 as D (6 bases). The material sequenced was PBMCs. This receptor was taken from a man in his fifties or sixties in good health and CMV-seropositive. CDR3 DNA sequence: TGCGCCAGCAGCTTGATCAGGGGTGCTGGGGCCAACGTCCTGACTTTC. This codes for CASSLIRGAGANVLTF.